The 18 T cell receptor beta chains below come from one sample, sequenced in a study. MiXCR was run by TCRdb on the RT-PCR reads, yielding one entry per CDR3 protein. The sample yields hundreds of thousands of distinct CDR3 sequences, approximately 14% seen once. The sample consisted of memory CD4+ T cells from blood. These receptors came from a female donor in good health, serving as a healthy control.

This clonotype was seen ten or more times. The V gene is TRBV20-1, the J gene TRBJ2-3; no clear D gene. V gave up 3 bases and J gave up 1 base, with 8 bases separating them. From germline, CDR1 is DFQATT and CDR2 SNEGSKA (reference sequence). This CDR3 has 13 residues. CDR3 sequence reads: CSARGPGTDTQYF. The DNA for the CDR3 is TGCAGTGCTAGGGGTCCAGGCACAGATACGCAGTATTTT.

At least ten counts were recorded for this clonotype. The V and J genes are TRBV6-5 and TRBJ1-2; D is perhaps TRBD1 (5 bases). The CDR3 loop spans 14 amino acids. Looked up from germline, CDR1 is MNHEY and CDR2 is SVGAGI. V was cut by 6 bases and J by 0 bases, with 11 bases left in between. CDR3 bases: TGTGCCAGCAGACCCGGGACGGCTAACTATGGCTACACCTTC. Amino acids: CASRPGTANYGYTF.

CDR3 nucleotide sequence: TGCGCCAGCAGCTGGCGACAGGGGAACACTGAAGCTTTCTTT. Protein product: CASSWRQGNTEAFF. V is TRBV5-1 and J is TRBJ1-1; 7 nucleotides line up with TRBD1. The V segment lost 3 bases and the J segment 1 base; nucleotides outside the gene matches: 3. The germline CDR1 and CDR2 sequences are SGHRS and YFSETQ. There are 14 residues in the CDR3.

This clonotype was observed at least ten times. This chain joins TRBV7-8 and TRBJ2-3, with TRBD2 matching 14 bases. V trimming: 3 bases; J trimming: 5 bases; junction bases outside the gene matches: 4. CDR1 and CDR2 (germline): SGHVS, FQNEAQ. This CDR3 has 16 residues. The CDR3 protein is CASSLGLAGDRDTQYF. The CDR3 DNA is TGTGCCAGCAGCTTGGGACTAGCGGGAGACAGAGATACGCAGTATTTT.

This clonotype was seen many times. The V gene is TRBV20-1, the J gene TRBJ1-2; a weak D match, TRBD1 (5 bases). The V end lost 4 bases, the J end lost 4 bases, and 25 bases lay between the germline ends. The germline V gene encodes CDR1 DFQATT and CDR2 SNEGSKA (reference sequence). This CDR3 has 17 residues. The CDR3 protein is CSAKVAPSGWAGYGYTF. Here the CDR3 DNA reads TGCAGTGCTAAGGTTGCACCATCAGGGTGGGCGGGCTATGGCTACACCTTC.

V and J are TRBV18 and TRBJ1-1, with D hard to call. Germline V gives CDR1 KGHSH, CDR2 LQKENI. Trimming took 6 bases from V and 0 from J, leaving 14 bases between them. The CDR3 runs to 15 residues. CDR3 sequence: CASSPPGSMNTEAFF. CDR3 nucleotides: TGTGCCAGCTCCCCGCCAGGTTCCATGAACACTGAAGCTTTCTTT.

V is TRBV5-6 and J is TRBJ2-1; D not resolved. Germline V gene data show CDR1 as SGHDT and CDR2 as YYEEEE. There are 12 residues in the CDR3. Deletions cut 5 bases from V and 2 bases from J, with 5 bases between. The CDR3 spells CASRSAYNEQFF. The CDR3, as DNA: TGTGCCAGCAGATCGGCCTACAATGAGCAGTTCTTC.

This clonotype has a handful of counts. This chain joins TRBV5-1 and TRBJ2-3; D not resolved. CDR3 length: 13 amino acids. V lost 6 bases and J lost 2, with 10 bases in between. Germline lookup yields CDR1 SGHRS and CDR2 YFSETQ. The CDR3 region has the DNA TGCGCCAGCACCCCCGGAACCACAGATACGCAGTATTTT. Its protein is CASTPGTTDTQYF.

In this sample, this clonotype turned up a few times. The chain uses TRBV10-3 and TRBJ2-5; tentative D call: TRBD2 (5 bases). V was pared by 10 bases and J by 3 bases, with 15 bases between. The CDR3 is 13 residues long. CDR1 and CDR2 from the germline V gene are ENHRY and SYGVKD. The CDR3 here is CATQAADKETQYF. For the CDR3, the DNA is TGTGCCACCCAAGCGGCGGATAAAGAGACCCAGTACTTC.

This sequence joins TRBV30 and TRBJ2-5, with no clear D. V lost 4 bases and J 3 bases, leaving 9 bases between the germline ends. The germline gives CDR1 GTSNPN, CDR2 SVGIG (reference sequence). The CDR3 spans 12 residues. The CDR3 nucleotides are TGTGCCTGGAATACAGCCGAAGAGACCCAGTACTTC. Amino acids: CAWNTAEETQYF. The full variable domain, in which reference TRBV30 and TRBJ2-5 provide the parts outside the CDR3, is SQTIHQWPATLVQPVGSPLSLECTVEGTSNPNLYWYRQAAGRGLQLLFYSVGIGQISSEVPQNLSASRPQDRQFILSSKKLLLSDSGFYLCAWNTAEETQYFGPGTRLLVL.

The V and J genes are TRBV18 and TRBJ1-2; a weak D match, TRBD1 (5 bases). V was clipped by 6 bases and J by 5 bases, with 16 bases between them. CDR3 length equals 14 residues. Germline assignment: CDR1 KGHSH and CDR2 LQKENI. The CDR3 here is CASSPGLQEYGYTF. CDR3 coding DNA: TGTGCCAGCTCTCCGGGCCTACAGGAGTATGGCTACACCTTC.

A few counts support this clonotype. The gene calls are TRBV6-1 and TRBJ1-5; 7 nucleotides align to TRBD1. Per germline, CDR1 MNHNS and CDR2 SASEGT. The CDR3 has 16 residues. The V segment lost 8 bases and the J segment 7 bases; nucleotides outside the gene matches: 17. The CDR3 DNA reads TGTGCCAGCGACCGATCCGGGACAGTAAGGGGGCAGCCCCAGCATTTT. Protein product: CASDRSGTVRGQPQHF.

This clonotype came up a few times. The chain combines TRBV12-3 or TRBV12-4 with TRBJ1-2, with TRBD1 identical over 10 bases. CDR3 size: 15 residues. Trimming at V came to 4 bases and at J to 8 bases, leaving 10 bases not matched to a gene. The CDR3 DNA follows: TGTGCCAGCAGTTCCAGCGGGACAGGGGTCTTGGGCTACACCTTC. This sequence encodes CASSSSGTGVLGYTF.

This clonotype was counted only a few times. The chain links TRBV7-9 to TRBJ1-2; D not certain. Germline-derived CDR1 and CDR2 are SEHNR and FQNEAQ (reference sequence). The CDR3 has 14 amino acids. The ends were cut back, 4 bases at V and 1 base at J, with 10 bases in the middle. CDR3 sequence (DNA): TGTGCCAGCAGCTCCGCCGCTATTAACTATGGCTACACCTTC. It encodes CASSSAAINYGYTF.

This clonotype appeared a few times. The chain has TRBV12-3 or TRBV12-4 and TRBJ1-4, with D hard to call. This CDR3 spans 12 amino acids. V lost 6 bases and J 9 bases, leaving 11 bases between the germline ends. The CDR3 DNA follows: TGTGCCAGCAGATGGACGGCTCAAAAACTGTTTTTT. This gives the protein CASRWTAQKLFF.

The chain couples TRBV7-6 to TRBJ1-3, with TRBD1 matching 10 bases. CDR3 size: 19 residues. The V and J ends lost 5 bases and 0 bases, in that order; junction bases with no gene match: 13. Germline CDR1 reads SGHVS; CDR2 reads FNYEAQ. For the CDR3, the DNA is TGTGCCAGCAGCCGAATAGACAGGGGGCCCCCCAGCTCTGGAAACACCATATATTTT. Translation gives CASSRIDRGPPSSGNTIYF.

V is TRBV27 and J is TRBJ1-4; D not resolved. Germline V lookup: CDR1 MNHEY, CDR2 SMNVEV (reference sequence). The CDR3 extends over 14 amino acids. Trimming left V 6 bases short and J 5 bases short, with 13 bases between. The chain's CDR3 is CASSGVFANEKLFF. The CDR3 nucleotides are TGTGCCAGCAGCGGCGTCTTTGCAAATGAAAAACTGTTTTTT.

The chain is built from TRBV7-2 and TRBJ1-4; 9 bases map to TRBD1. V was pared by 1 base and J by 4 bases, with 4 bases of the junction left unmatched. The germline V gene encodes CDR1 SGHTA and CDR2 FQGNSA. The CDR3 contains 16 residues. In DNA form, the CDR3 reads TGTGCCAGCAGCTTAGTAGGGACAGGGATTAATGAAAAACTGTTTTTT. Translation gives CASSLVGTGINEKLFF. Full variable domain (outside the CDR3, taken from reference TRBV7-2 and TRBJ1-4): GAGVSQSPSNKVTEKGKDVELRCDPISGHTALYWYRQSLGQGLEFLIYFQGNSAPDKSGLPSDRFSAERTGGSVSTLTIQRTQQEDSAVYLCASSLVGTGINEKLFFGSGTQLSVL.